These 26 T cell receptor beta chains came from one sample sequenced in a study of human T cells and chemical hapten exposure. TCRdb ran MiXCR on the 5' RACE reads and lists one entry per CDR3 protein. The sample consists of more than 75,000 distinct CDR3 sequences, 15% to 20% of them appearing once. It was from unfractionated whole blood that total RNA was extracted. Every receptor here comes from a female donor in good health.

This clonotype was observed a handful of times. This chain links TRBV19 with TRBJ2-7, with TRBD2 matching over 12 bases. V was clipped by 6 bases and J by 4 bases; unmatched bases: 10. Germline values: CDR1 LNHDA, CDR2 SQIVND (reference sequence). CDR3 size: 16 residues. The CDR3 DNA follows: TGTGCCAGTAGAGATCTGACTAGCGGGAGAGGGTACGAGCAGTACTTC. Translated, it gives CASRDLTSGRGYEQYF.

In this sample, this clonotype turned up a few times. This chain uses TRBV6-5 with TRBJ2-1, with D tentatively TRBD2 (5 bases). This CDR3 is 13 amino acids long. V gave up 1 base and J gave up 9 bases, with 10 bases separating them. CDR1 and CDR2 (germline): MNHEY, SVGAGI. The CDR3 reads CASSYYSETEQFF. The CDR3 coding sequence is TGTGCCAGCAGTTACTATAGCGAAACTGAGCAGTTCTTC.

The CDR3 sequence: CASSLRGLAVLETQYF. The CDR3 coding sequence is TGCGCCAGCAGCTTGAGGGGACTAGCGGTCTTAGAGACCCAGTACTTC. This chain connects TRBV5-1 to TRBJ2-5, with TRBD2 matching over 11 bases. CDR1 and CDR2 from the germline V gene are SGHRS and YFSETQ. The junction had 6 bases not matched to a gene; V was cut back by 1 base and J by 4 bases. The CDR3 spans 16 residues.

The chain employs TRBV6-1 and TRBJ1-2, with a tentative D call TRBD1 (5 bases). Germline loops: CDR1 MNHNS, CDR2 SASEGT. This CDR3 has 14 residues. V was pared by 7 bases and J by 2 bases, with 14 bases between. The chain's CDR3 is CASTEGDFNYGYTF. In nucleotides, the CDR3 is TGTGCCAGCACCGAAGGGGACTTCAACTATGGCTACACCTTC.

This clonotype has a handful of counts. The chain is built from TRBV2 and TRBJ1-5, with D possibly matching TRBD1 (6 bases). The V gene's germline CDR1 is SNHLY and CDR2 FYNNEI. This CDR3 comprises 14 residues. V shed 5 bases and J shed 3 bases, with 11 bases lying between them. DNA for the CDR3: TGTGCCAGCAGTTACAGGGCTTTCAATCAGCCCCAGCATTTT. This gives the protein CASSYRAFNQPQHF. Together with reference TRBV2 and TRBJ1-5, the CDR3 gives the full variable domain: EPEVTQTPSHQVTQMGQEVILRCVPISNHLYFYWYRQILGQKVEFLVSFYNNEISEKSEIFDDQFSVERPDGSNFTLKIRSTKLEDSAMYFCASSYRAFNQPQHFGDGTRLSIL.

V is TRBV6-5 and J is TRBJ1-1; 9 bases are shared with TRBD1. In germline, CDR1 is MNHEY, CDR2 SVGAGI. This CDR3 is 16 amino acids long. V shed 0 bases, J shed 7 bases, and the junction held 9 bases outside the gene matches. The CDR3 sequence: CASSYSGALTGGEAFF. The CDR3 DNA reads TGTGCCAGCAGTTACTCGGGGGCCTTGACAGGGGGTGAAGCTTTCTTT.

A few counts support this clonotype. This CDR3 reads CASRRTPEDGGYTF. The CDR3 nucleotides are TGTGCCAGCAGACGGACACCCGAGGATGGTGGCTACACCTTC. The rearrangement uses TRBV12-3 or TRBV12-4 and TRBJ1-2, with D perhaps matching TRBD1 (5 bases). This CDR3 has 14 residues. The germline V and J ends were trimmed by 6 bases and 7 bases, with 18 bases remaining between them.

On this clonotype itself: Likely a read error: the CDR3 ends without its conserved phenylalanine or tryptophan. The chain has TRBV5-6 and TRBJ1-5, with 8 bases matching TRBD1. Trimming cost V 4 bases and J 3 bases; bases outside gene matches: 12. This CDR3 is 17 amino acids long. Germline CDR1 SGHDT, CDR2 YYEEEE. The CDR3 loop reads CASSQRQGAGNNQPQHL. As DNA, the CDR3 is TGTGCCAGCAGCCAGCGTCAGGGGGCAGGTAACAATCAGCCCCAGCATCTT.

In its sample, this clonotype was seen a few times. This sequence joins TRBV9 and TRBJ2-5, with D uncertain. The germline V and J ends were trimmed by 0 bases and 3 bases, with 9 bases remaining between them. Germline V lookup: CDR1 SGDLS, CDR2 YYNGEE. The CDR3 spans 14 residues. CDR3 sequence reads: CASSVGPEKETQYF. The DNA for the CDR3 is TGTGCCAGCAGCGTAGGGCCGGAGAAAGAGACCCAGTACTTC.

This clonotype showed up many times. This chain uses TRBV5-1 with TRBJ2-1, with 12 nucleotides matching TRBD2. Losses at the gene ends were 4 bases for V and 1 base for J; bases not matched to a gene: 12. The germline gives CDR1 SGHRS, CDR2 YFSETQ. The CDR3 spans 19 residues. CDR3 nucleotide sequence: TGCGCCAGCAGCCCTGCCGGACTAGCGGGATCTCTGTCCTACAATGAGCAGTTCTTC. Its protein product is CASSPAGLAGSLSYNEQFF.

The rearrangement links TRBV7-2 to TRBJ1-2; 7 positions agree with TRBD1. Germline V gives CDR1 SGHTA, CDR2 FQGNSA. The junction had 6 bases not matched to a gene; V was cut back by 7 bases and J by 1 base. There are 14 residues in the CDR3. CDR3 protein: CASTTGAYNYGYTF. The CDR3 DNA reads TGTGCCAGCACTACAGGGGCATATAACTATGGCTACACCTTC.

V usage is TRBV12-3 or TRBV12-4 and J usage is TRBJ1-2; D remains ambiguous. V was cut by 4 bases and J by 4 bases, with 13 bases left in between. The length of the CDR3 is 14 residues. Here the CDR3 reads CASSYKSEIYGYTF. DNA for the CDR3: TGTGCCAGCAGTTATAAAAGCGAAATCTATGGCTACACCTTC.

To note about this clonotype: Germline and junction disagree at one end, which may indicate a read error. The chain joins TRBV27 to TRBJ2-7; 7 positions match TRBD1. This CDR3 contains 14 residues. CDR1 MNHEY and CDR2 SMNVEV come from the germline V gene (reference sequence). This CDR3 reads CAGSLRQGDYEQYF. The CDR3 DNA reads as TGTGCCGGCAGTTTACGACAGGGAGACTACGAGCAGTACTTC.

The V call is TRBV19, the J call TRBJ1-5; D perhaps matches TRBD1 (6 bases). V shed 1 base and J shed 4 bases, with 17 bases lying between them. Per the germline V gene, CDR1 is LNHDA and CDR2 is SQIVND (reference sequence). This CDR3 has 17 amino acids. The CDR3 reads CASSIAPPGAQNQPQHF. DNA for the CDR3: TGTGCCAGTAGTATAGCCCCACCAGGGGCCCAAAATCAGCCCCAGCATTTT.

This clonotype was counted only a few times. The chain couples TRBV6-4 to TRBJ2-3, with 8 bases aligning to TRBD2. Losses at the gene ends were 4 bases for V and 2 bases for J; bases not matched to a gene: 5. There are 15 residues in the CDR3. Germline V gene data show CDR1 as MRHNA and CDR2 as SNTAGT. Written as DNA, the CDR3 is TGTGCCAGCAGTGCGCTAGCGGGTGTCACAGATACGCAGTATTTT. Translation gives CASSALAGVTDTQYF.

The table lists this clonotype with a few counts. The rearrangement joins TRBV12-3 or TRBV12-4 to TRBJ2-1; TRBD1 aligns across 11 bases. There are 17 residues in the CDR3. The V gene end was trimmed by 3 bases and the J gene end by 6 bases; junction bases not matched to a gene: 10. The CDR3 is CASSLYSGTGGPNEQFF. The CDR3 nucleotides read TGTGCCAGCAGTTTGTATTCCGGGACAGGGGGACCCAATGAGCAGTTCTTC.

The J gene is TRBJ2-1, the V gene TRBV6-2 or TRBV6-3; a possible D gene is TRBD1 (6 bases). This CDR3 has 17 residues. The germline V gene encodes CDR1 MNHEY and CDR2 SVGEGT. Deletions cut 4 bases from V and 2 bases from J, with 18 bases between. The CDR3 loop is CASSSFTGRDTYNEQFF. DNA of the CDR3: TGTGCCAGCAGTTCATTTACGGGTCGGGACACCTACAATGAGCAGTTCTTC.

The CDR3 sequence: CASSNGGGSEAFF. CDR3 coding DNA: TGCGCCAGCAGTAACGGGGGTGGTTCGGAAGCTTTCTTT. The gene calls are TRBV10-2 and TRBJ1-1; TRBD1 might be the D (5 bases). The length of the CDR3 is 13 residues. CDR1 is WSHSY and CDR2 is SAAADI in the germline V gene. Trimming removed 5 bases at V and 8 bases at J, with 15 bases between.

The CDR3 DNA sequence: TGTGCCAGTAGTGCGAGCGGGAGTGGGAGGAATGAGCAGTTCTTC. This sequence encodes CASSASGSGRNEQFF. The genes are TRBV19 and TRBJ2-1; TRBD2 aligns across 8 bases. The CDR3 runs 15 residues. With V trimmed by 5 bases and J by 7 bases, 10 bases remained unmatched. Looked up from germline, CDR1 is LNHDA and CDR2 is SQIVND (reference sequence).

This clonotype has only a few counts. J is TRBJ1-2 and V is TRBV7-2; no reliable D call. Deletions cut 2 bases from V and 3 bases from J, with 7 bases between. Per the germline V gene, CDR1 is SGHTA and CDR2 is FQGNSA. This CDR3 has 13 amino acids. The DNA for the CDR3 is TGTGCCAGCAGCTTAAGCGGATACTATGGCTACACCTTC. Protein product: CASSLSGYYGYTF.

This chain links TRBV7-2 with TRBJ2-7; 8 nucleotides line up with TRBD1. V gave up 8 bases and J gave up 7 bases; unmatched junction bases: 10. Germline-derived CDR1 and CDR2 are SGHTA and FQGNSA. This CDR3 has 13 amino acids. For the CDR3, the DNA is TGTGCCAGCGCCCGGACAGGGTCTCGGGAGCAGTACTTC. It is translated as CASARTGSREQYF.

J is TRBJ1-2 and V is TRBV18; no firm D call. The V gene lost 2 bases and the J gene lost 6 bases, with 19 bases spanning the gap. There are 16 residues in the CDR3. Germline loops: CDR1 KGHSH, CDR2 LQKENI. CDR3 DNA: TGTGCCAGCTCACCAGTCGGGATCGGCAGCACTGATGGCTACACCTTC. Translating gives CASSPVGIGSTDGYTF.

The CDR3 DNA is TGTGCCAGCAGTACACAGGGGGCTGGCGGCTACACCTTC. This gives the protein CASSTQGAGGYTF. The chain links TRBV28 to TRBJ1-2, with 9 bases aligning to TRBD1. V gave up 5 bases and J gave up 8 bases; unmatched junction bases: 6. This CDR3 region has 13 residues. CDR1 and CDR2 (germline): MDHEN, SYDVKM.

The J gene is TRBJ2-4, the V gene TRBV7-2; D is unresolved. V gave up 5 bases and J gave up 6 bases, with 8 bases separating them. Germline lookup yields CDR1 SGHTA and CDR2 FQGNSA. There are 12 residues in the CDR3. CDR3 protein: CASSPEINIQYF. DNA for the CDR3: TGTGCCAGCAGCCCCGAAATAAACATTCAGTACTTC.

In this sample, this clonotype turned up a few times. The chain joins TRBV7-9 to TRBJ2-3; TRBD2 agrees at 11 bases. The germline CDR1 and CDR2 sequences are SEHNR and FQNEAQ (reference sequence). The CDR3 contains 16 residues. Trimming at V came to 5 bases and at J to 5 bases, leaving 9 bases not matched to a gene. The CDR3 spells CASSQIAGGPGDTQYF. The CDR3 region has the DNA TGTGCCAGCAGCCAGATAGCGGGGGGGCCTGGAGATACGCAGTATTTT.

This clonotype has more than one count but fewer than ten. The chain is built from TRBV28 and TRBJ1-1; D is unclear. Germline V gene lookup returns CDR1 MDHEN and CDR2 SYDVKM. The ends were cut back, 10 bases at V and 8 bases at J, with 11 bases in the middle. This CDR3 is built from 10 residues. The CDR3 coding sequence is TGTGCCACCACTTCCGGCGAAGCTTTCTTT. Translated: CATTSGEAFF.